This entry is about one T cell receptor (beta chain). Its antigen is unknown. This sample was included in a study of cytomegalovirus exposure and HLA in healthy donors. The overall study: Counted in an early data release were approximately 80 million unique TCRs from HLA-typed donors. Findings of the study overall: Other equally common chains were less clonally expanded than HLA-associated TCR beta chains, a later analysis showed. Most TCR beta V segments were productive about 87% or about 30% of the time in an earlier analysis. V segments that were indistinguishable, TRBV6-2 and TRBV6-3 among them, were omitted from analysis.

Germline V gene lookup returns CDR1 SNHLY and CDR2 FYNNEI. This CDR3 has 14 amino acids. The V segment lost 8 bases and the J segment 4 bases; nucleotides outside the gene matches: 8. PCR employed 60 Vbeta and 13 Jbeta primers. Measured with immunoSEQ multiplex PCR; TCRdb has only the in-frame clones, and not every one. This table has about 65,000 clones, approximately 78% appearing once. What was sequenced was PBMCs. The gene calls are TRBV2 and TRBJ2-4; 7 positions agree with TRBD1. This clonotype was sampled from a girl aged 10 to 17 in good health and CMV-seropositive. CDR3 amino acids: CASSEWDSKNIQYF. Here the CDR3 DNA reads TGTGCCAGCTCTGAGTGGGACAGTAAAAACATTCAGTACTTC.